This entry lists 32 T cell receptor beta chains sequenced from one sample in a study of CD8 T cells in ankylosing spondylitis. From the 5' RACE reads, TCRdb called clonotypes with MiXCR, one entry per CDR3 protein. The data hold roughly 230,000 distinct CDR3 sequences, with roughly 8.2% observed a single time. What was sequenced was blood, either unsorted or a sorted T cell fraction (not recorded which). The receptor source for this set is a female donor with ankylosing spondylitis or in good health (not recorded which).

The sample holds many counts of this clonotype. The CDR3 DNA follows: TGTGCCAGCATGGGAGGGCAGCACCATGAGCAGTTCTTC. Its protein is CASMGGQHHEQFF. J is TRBJ2-1 and V is TRBV25-1, with 7 bases matching TRBD2. CDR3 length equals 13 residues. V was pared by 7 bases and J by 8 bases, with 8 bases of the junction left unmatched. The germline CDR1 and CDR2 sequences are MGHDK and SYGVNS.

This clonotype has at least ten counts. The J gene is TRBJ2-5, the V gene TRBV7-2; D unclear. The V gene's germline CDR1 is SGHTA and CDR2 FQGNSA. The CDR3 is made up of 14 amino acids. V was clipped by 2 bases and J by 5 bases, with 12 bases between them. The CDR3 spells CASSLTRQWETQYF. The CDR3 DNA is TGTGCCAGCAGCTTAACACGCCAGTGGGAGACCCAGTACTTC. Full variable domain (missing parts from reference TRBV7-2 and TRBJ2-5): GAGVSQSPSNKVTEKGKDVELRCDPISGHTALYWYRQSLGQGLEFLIYFQGNSAPDKSGLPSDRFSAERTGGSVSTLTIQRTQQEDSAVYLCASSLTRQWETQYFGPGTRLLVL.

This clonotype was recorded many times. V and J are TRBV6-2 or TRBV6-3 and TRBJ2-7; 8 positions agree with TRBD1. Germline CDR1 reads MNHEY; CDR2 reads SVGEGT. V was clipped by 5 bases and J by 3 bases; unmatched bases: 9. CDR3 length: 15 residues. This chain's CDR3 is CASSLSRTGRYEQYF. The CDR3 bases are TGTGCCAGCAGTCTCTCCCGGACAGGGCGCTACGAGCAGTACTTC.

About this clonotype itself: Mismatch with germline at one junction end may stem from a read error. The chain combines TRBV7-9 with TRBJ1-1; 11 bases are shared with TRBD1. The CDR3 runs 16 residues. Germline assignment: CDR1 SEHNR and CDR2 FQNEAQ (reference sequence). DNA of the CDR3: TGTGCCAGCAGCTTTCGGGACAGGGGGGTTCGCACTGCAGCTTTCTTT. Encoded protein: CASSFRDRGVRTAAFF.

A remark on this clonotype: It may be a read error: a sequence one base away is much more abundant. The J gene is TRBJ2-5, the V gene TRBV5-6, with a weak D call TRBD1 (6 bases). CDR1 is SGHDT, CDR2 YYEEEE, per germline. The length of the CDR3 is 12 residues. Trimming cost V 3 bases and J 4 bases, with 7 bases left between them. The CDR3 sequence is CASSSTGETQYF. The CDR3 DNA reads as TGTGCCAGCAGCTCGACAGGAGAGACCCAGTACTTC. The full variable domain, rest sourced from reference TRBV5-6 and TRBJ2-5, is DAGVTQSPTHLIKTRGQQVTLRCSPKSGHDTVSWYQQALGQGPQFIFQYYEEEERQRGNFPDRFSGHQFPNYSSELNVNALLLGDSALYLCASSSTGETQYFGPGTRLLVL.

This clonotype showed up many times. The CDR3 nucleotides read TGTGCCAGCTCGCGACCTGGAGGGACTAGGGGCTTTGAGCAGTACTTC. This encodes CASSRPGGTRGFEQYF. V usage is TRBV3-1 and J usage is TRBJ2-7, with 8 bases matching TRBD2. The CDR3 has 16 amino acids. Trimming at V came to 8 bases and at J to 7 bases, leaving 19 bases not matched to a gene. In germline, CDR1 is LGHDT, CDR2 YNNKEL (reference sequence).

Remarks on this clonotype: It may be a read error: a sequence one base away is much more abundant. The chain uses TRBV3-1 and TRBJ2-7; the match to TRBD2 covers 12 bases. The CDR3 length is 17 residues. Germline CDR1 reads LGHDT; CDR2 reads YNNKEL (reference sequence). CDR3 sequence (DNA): TGTGCCACCAGCCACCGACTAGCGGGAGAGTATCTCAAGGGGCAGTACTTC. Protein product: CATSHRLAGEYLKGQYF.

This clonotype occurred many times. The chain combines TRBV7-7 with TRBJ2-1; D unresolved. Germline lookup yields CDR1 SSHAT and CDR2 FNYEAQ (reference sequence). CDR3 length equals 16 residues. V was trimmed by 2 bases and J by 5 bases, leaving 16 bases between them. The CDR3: CASSLTRVAPDNEQFF. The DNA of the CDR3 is TGTGCCAGCAGCTTAACACGGGTCGCTCCCGACAATGAGCAGTTCTTC.

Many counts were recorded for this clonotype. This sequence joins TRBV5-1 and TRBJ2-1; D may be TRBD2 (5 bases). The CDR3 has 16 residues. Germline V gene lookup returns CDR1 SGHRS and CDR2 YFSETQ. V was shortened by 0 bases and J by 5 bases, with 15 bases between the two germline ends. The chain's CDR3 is CASSLEAARRDNEQFF. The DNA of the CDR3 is TGCGCCAGCAGCTTGGAAGCGGCCAGGAGAGACAATGAGCAGTTCTTC. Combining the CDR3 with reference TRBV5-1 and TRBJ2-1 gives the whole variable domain KAGVTQTPRYLIKTRGQQVTLSCSPISGHRSVSWYQQTPGQGLQFLFEYFSETQRNKGNFPGRFSGRQFSNSRSEMNVSTLELGDSALYLCASSLEAARRDNEQFFGPGTRLTVL.

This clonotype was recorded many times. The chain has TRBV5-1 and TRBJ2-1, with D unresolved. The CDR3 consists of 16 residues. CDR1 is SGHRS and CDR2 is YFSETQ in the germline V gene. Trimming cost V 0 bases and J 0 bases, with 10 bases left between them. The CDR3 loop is CASSLGLFSSYNEQFF. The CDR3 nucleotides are TGCGCCAGCAGCTTGGGTCTTTTTTCCTCCTACAATGAGCAGTTCTTC.

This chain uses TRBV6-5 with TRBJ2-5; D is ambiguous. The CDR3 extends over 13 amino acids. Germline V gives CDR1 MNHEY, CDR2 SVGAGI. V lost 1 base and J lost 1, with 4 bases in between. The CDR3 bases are TGTGCCAGCAGTTACTACAGCCAAGAGACCCAGTACTTC. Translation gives CASSYYSQETQYF.

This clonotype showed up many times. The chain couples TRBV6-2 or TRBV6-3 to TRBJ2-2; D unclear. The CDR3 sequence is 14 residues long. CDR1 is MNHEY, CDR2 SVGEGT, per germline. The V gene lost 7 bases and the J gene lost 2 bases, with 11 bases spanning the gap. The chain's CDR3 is CASTTLANTGELFF. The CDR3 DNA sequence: TGTGCCAGCACCACACTGGCCAACACCGGGGAGCTGTTTTTT.

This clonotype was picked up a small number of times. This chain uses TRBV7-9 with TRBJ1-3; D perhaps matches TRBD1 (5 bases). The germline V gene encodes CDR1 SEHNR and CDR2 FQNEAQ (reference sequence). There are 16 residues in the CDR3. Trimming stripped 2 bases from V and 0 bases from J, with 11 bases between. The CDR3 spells CASSLWQGLSGNTIYF. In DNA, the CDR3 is TGTGCCAGCAGCTTATGGCAGGGACTCTCTGGAAACACCATATATTTT.

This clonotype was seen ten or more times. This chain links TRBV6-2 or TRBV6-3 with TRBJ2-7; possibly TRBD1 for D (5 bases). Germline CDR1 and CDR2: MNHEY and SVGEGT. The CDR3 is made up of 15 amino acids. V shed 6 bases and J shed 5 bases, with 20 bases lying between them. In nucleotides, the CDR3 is TGTGCCAGCAGCGGGCCCACAGGTCCGGGTGACGAGCAGTACTTC. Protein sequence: CASSGPTGPGDEQYF.

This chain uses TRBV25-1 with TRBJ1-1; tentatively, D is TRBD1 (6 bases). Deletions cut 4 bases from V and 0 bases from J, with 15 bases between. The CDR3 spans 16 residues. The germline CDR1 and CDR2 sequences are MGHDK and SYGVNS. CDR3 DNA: TGTGCCAGCAGTGCCCTACAGGGACTCATGAACACTGAAGCTTTCTTT. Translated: CASSALQGLMNTEAFF.

The CDR3 spells CASSLAPLAGQGSNEQFF. CDR3 bases: TGTGCCAGCAGCTTAGCCCCCCTCGCGGGACAGGGGAGTAATGAGCAGTTCTTC. This chain connects TRBV7-2 to TRBJ2-1; 10 positions agree with TRBD1. Germline V gene lookup returns CDR1 SGHTA and CDR2 FQGNSA. This CDR3 is 18 amino acids long. V shed 0 bases, J shed 7 bases, and the junction held 12 bases outside the gene matches. Drawing the rest from reference TRBV7-2 and TRBJ2-1, the complete variable domain is GAGVSQSPSNKVTEKGKDVELRCDPISGHTALYWYRQSLGQGLEFLIYFQGNSAPDKSGLPSDRFSAERTGGSVSTLTIQRTQQEDSAVYLCASSLAPLAGQGSNEQFFGPGTRLTVL.

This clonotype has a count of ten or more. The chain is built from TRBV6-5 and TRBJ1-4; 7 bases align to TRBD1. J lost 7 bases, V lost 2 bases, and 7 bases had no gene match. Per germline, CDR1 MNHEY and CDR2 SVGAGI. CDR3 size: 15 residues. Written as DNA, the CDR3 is TGTGCCAGCAGTTACGTGGGGACAGTCGGTGAAAAACTGTTTTTT. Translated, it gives CASSYVGTVGEKLFF.

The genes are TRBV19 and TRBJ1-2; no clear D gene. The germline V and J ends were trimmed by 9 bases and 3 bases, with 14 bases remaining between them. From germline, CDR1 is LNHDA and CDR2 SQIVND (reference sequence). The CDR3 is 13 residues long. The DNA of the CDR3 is TGTGCCAGCCGGCCTGATACGGACTATGGCTACACCTTC. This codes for CASRPDTDYGYTF.

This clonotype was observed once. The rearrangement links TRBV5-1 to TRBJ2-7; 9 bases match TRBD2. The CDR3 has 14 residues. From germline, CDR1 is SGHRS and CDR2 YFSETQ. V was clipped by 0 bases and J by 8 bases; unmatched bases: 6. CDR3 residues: CASSLGAGGPQQYF. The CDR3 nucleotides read TGCGCCAGCAGCTTGGGTGCGGGAGGGCCTCAGCAGTACTTC. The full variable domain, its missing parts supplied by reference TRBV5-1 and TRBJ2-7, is KAGVTQTPRYLIKTRGQQVTLSCSPISGHRSVSWYQQTPGQGLQFLFEYFSETQRNKGNFPGRFSGRQFSNSRSEMNVSTLELGDSALYLCASSLGAGGPQQYFGPGTRLTVT.

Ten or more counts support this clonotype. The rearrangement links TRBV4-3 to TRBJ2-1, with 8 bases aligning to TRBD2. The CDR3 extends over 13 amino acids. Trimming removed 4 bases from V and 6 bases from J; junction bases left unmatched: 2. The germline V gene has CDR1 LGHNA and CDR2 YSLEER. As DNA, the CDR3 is TGCGCCAGCAGCCCGGGGACTAGCAATGAGCAGTTCTTC. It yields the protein CASSPGTSNEQFF.

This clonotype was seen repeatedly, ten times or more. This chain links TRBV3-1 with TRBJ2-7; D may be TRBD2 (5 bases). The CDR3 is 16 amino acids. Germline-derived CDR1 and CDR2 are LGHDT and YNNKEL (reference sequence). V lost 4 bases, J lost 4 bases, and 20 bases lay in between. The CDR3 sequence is CASSPTTLAELYEQYF. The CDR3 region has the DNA TGTGCCAGCAGCCCCACGACCCTAGCAGAGCTTTACGAGCAGTACTTC.

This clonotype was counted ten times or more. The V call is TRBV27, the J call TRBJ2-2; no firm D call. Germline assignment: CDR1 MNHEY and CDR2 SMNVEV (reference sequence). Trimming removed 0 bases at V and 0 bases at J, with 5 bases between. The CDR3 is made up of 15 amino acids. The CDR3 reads CASSLSIANTGELFF. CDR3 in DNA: TGTGCCAGCAGTTTATCGATCGCGAACACCGGGGAGCTGTTTTTT.

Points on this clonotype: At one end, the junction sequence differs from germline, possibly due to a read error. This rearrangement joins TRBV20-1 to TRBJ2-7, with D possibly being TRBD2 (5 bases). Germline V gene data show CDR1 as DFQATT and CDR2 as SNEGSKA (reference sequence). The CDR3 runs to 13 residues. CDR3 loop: CSARTGSNYEQCF. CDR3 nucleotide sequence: TGCAGTGCTAGAACGGGATCTAACTACGAGCAGTGCTTC.

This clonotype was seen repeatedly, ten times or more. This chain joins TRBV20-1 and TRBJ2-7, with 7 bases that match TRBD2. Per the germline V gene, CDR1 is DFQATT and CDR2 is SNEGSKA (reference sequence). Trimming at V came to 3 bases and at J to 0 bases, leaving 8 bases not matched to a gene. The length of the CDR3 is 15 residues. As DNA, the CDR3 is TGCAGTGCTAGGAGCCTAGCGGCCATCTCCTACGAGCAGTACTTC. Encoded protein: CSARSLAAISYEQYF.

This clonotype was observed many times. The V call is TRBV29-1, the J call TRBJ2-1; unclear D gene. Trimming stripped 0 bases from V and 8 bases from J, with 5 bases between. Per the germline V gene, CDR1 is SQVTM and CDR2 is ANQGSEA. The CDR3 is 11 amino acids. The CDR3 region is CSVEDAHEQFF. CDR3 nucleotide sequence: TGCAGCGTTGAAGACGCGCATGAGCAGTTCTTC.

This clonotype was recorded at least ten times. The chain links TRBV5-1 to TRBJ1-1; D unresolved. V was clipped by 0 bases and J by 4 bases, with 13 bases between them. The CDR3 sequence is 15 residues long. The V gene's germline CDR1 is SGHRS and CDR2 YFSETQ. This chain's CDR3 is CASSLDGIKGTEAFF. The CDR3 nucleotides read TGCGCCAGCAGCTTGGATGGGATTAAGGGCACTGAAGCTTTCTTT.

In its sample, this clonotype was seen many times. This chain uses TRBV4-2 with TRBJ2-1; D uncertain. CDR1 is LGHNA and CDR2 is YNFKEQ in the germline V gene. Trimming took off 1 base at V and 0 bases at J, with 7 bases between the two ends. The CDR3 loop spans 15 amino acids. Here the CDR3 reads CASSQGWSSYNEQFF. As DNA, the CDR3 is TGTGCCAGCAGCCAAGGCTGGAGCTCCTACAATGAGCAGTTCTTC.

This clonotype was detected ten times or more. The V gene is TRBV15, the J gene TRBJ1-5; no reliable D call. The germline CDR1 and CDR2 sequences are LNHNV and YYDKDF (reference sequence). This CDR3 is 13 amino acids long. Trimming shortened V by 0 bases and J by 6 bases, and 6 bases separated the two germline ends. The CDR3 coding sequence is TGTGCCACCAGCAGAGATCTGGGTCAGCCCCAGCATTTT. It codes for CATSRDLGQPQHF.

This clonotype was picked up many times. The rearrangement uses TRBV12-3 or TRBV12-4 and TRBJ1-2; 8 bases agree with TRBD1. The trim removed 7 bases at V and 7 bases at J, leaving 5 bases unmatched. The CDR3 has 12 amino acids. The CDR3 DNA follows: TGTGCCAGCACCCTCGACAGGGGTGGCTACACCTTC. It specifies CASTLDRGGYTF.

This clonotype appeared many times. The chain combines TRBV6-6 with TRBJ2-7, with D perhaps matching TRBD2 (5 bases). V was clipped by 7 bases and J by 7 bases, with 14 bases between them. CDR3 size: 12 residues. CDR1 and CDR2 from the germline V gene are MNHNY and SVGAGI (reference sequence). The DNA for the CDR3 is TGTGCCAGCACCACTCGAGGGAATGAGCAGTACTTC. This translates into CASTTRGNEQYF.

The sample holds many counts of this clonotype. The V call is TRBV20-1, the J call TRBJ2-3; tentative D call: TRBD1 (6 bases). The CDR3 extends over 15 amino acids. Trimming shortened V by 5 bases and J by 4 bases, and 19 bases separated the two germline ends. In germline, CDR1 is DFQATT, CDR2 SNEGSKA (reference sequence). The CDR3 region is CSADIPGPGADTQYF. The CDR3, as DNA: TGCAGTGCTGACATCCCGGGACCAGGGGCAGATACGCAGTATTTT.

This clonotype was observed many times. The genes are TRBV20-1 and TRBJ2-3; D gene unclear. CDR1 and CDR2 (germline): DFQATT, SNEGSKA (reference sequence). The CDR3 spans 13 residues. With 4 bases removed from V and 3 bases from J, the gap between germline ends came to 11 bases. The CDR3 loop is CSAKAWTTDTQYF. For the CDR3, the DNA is TGCAGTGCTAAAGCCTGGACGACAGATACGCAGTATTTT.